A selection of T cell receptor beta chains follows, all from one sample in a study of cytomegalovirus exposure and HLA in healthy donors. Only in-frame clones appear in the TCRdb table, and some are missing; sequencing was by immunoSEQ multiplex PCR. The table lists about 130,000 clones, approximately 8.9% of them singletons. Sample: PBMCs. Receptors were obtained from a middle-aged woman in good health and CMV-seropositive. Both conserved end residues are part of each CDR3. D genes are given only for firm matches. The listing skips clone size in some rows; elsewhere it reads once, few, many or a size class.

J gene: TRBJ2-6
clone size: -
D gene: TRBD2
V gene: TRBV2
CDR3 protein: CASMGGAAKAGANVLTF
CDR3 DNA: TGTGCCAGCATGGGAGGGGCGGCTAAGGCTGGGGCCAACGTCCTGACTTTC

J gene: TRBJ2-7
clone size: -
D gene: -
V gene: TRBV5-1
CDR3 protein: CASSLGTPPYEQYF
CDR3 DNA: TGCGCCAGCAGCTTGGGCACTCCTCCATACGAGCAGTACTTC

J gene: TRBJ1-4
clone size: few
D gene: -
V gene: TRBV27
CDR3 protein: CASSPWEGGLREKLFF
CDR3 DNA: TGTGCCAGCAGTCCCTGGGAGGGAGGGTTACGGGAAAAACTGTTTTTT

J gene: TRBJ1-1
clone size: -
D gene: TRBD1
V gene: TRBV2
CDR3 protein: CASSDLGQGALLGAFF
CDR3 DNA: TGTGCCAGCAGCGACCTCGGACAGGGGGCGCTTCTGGGGGCTTTCTTT

J gene: TRBJ2-5
clone size: -
D gene: -
V gene: TRBV5-1
CDR3 protein: CASSLIPGHQETQYF
CDR3 DNA: TGCGCCAGCAGCCTAATCCCGGGACATCAAGAGACCCAGTACTTC

J gene: TRBJ2-5
clone size: few
D gene: -
V gene: TRBV7-2
CDR3 protein: CASSYGSPETQYF
CDR3 DNA: TGTGCCAGCAGCTACGGGTCCCCCGAGACCCAGTACTTC

J gene: TRBJ2-2
clone size: -
D gene: -
V gene: TRBV19
CDR3 protein: CASSRRQVPGTGELFF
CDR3 DNA: TGTGCCAGTAGCCGGCGACAGGTCCCGGGGACCGGGGAGCTGTTTTTT

J gene: TRBJ2-7
clone size: -
D gene: TRBD2
V gene: TRBV5-1
CDR3 protein: CASSWGLAGAYEQYF
CDR3 DNA: TGCGCCAGCAGCTGGGGACTAGCGGGGGCCTACGAGCAGTACTTC

J gene: TRBJ1-2
clone size: few
D gene: -
V gene: TRBV19
CDR3 protein: CASSSSNYGYTF
CDR3 DNA: TGTGCCAGTAGTTCTTCTAACTATGGCTACACCTTC

J gene: TRBJ2-7
clone size: few
D gene: -
V gene: TRBV5-4
CDR3 protein: CASSLDTPYEQYF
CDR3 DNA: TGTGCCAGCAGCTTGGACACGCCGTACGAGCAGTACTTC

J gene: TRBJ1-2
clone size: -
D gene: TRBD1
V gene: TRBV6-5
CDR3 protein: CASSSRDREDLSSF
CDR3 DNA: TGTGCCAGCAGCTCCAGGGACAGGGAGGACCTTTCCTCCTTC

J gene: TRBJ1-6
clone size: few
D gene: -
V gene: TRBV11-2
CDR3 protein: CASSLEVENSPLHF
CDR3 DNA: TGTGCCAGCAGCTTAGAAGTAGAAAATTCACCCCTCCACTTT

J gene: TRBJ1-5
clone size: few
D gene: TRBD1
V gene: TRBV10-3
CDR3 protein: CAISRDREGQPQHF
CDR3 DNA: TGTGCCATCAGCCGGGACAGGGAGGGACAGCCCCAGCATTTT

J gene: TRBJ2-3
clone size: few
D gene: -
V gene: TRBV12-5
CDR3 protein: CASGSSVSTDTQYF
CDR3 DNA: TGTGCTAGTGGTTCATCGGTGAGCACAGATACGCAGTATTTT

J gene: TRBJ2-7
clone size: -
D gene: TRBD1
V gene: TRBV5-1
CDR3 protein: CASSFGQAPYEQYF
CDR3 DNA: TGCGCCAGCAGCTTCGGACAGGCCCCCTACGAGCAGTACTTC

J gene: TRBJ1-4
clone size: few
D gene: TRBD1
V gene: TRBV5-1
CDR3 protein: CASSVTGGREKLFF
CDR3 DNA: TGCGCCAGCAGCGTGACAGGGGGTCGGGAAAAACTGTTTTTT

J gene: TRBJ1-5
clone size: -
D gene: -
V gene: TRBV18
CDR3 protein: CASSSEGGANQPQHF
CDR3 DNA: TGTGCCAGCTCATCGGAAGGGGGTGCCAATCAGCCCCAGCATTTT

J gene: TRBJ2-3
clone size: -
D gene: -
V gene: TRBV20-1
CDR3 protein: CSAKQADTQYF
CDR3 DNA: TGCAGTGCTAAACAGGCGGATACGCAGTATTTT

J gene: TRBJ1-6
clone size: few
D gene: -
V gene: TRBV7-9
CDR3 protein: CASSPLGAADSPLHF
CDR3 DNA: TGTGCCAGCAGCCCACTCGGTGCCGCGGATTCACCCCTCCACTTT

J gene: TRBJ1-5
clone size: few
D gene: -
V gene: TRBV5-6
CDR3 protein: CASSGGGTYNQPQHF
CDR3 DNA: TGTGCCAGCAGCGGGGGGGGGACATACAATCAGCCCCAGCATTTT

J gene: TRBJ2-7
clone size: -
D gene: -
V gene: TRBV23-1
CDR3 protein: CASSQKAGAKYEQYF
CDR3 DNA: TGCGCCAGCAGTCAAAAGGCAGGGGCAAAATACGAGCAGTACTTC

J gene: TRBJ1-6
clone size: -
D gene: -
V gene: TRBV27
CDR3 protein: CASSLGGANSPLHF
CDR3 DNA: TGTGCCAGCAGTTTAGGGGGGGCGAATTCACCCCTCCACTTT

J gene: TRBJ1-5
clone size: few
D gene: -
V gene: TRBV2
CDR3 protein: CASSEAGRGDQPQHF
CDR3 DNA: TGTGCCAGCAGTGAAGCAGGGAGGGGAGACCAGCCCCAGCATTTT

J gene: TRBJ1-2
clone size: few
D gene: TRBD1
V gene: TRBV27
CDR3 protein: CASSLSGRDRGRSYTF
CDR3 DNA: TGTGCCAGCAGTCTCTCTGGCCGGGACAGGGGGCGTAGCTACACCTTC

J gene: TRBJ2-3
clone size: -
D gene: TRBD2
V gene: TRBV4-1
CDR3 protein: CASSQENGGAGDTQYF
CDR3 DNA: TGCGCCAGCAGCCAAGAGAACGGGGGGGCCGGAGATACGCAGTATTTT

J gene: TRBJ2-5
clone size: -
D gene: TRBD2
V gene: TRBV7-9
CDR3 protein: CASSALPGLAGGVETQYF
CDR3 DNA: TGTGCCAGCAGCGCCCTTCCGGGACTAGCGGGGGGGGTCGAGACCCAGTACTTC

J gene: TRBJ1-6
clone size: -
D gene: -
V gene: TRBV5-4
CDR3 protein: CASSSAGGGKPGSPLHF
CDR3 DNA: TGTGCCAGCAGCTCCGCTGGGGGCGGAAAACCTGGATCACCCCTCCACTTT

J gene: TRBJ1-2
clone size: -
D gene: -
V gene: TRBV7-9
CDR3 protein: CASSFARALRGYTF
CDR3 DNA: TGTGCCAGCAGCTTCGCCAGGGCCCTACGGGGCTACACCTTC

J gene: TRBJ1-1
clone size: few
D gene: -
V gene: TRBV29-1
CDR3 protein: CSVPSGGVNTEAFF
CDR3 DNA: TGCAGCGTTCCAAGTGGAGGGGTAAACACTGAAGCTTTCTTT

J gene: TRBJ1-1
clone size: -
D gene: -
V gene: TRBV11-2
CDR3 protein: CASSLDGQGWTEAFF
CDR3 DNA: TGTGCCAGCAGCTTAGATGGGCAGGGGTGGACTGAAGCTTTCTTT

J gene: TRBJ1-4
clone size: few
D gene: -
V gene: TRBV4-3
CDR3 protein: CASSQVQGLNEKLFF
CDR3 DNA: TGCGCCAGCAGCCAAGTTCAGGGGCTTAATGAAAAACTGTTTTTT

J gene: TRBJ1-1
clone size: few
D gene: -
V gene: TRBV18
CDR3 protein: CASSPPRGQENTEAFF
CDR3 DNA: TGTGCCAGCTCACCGCCCCGTGGTCAGGAGAACACTGAAGCTTTCTTT

J gene: TRBJ1-6
clone size: -
D gene: -
V gene: TRBV6-1
CDR3 protein: CASSDFEESPLHF
CDR3 DNA: TGTGCCAGCAGTGACTTTGAGGAATCACCCCTCCACTTT

J gene: TRBJ2-5
clone size: -
D gene: TRBD1
V gene: TRBV5-8
CDR3 protein: CASSGTGRETQYF
CDR3 DNA: TGTGCCAGCAGCGGGACAGGGCGAGAGACCCAGTACTTC

J gene: TRBJ1-1
clone size: few
D gene: -
V gene: TRBV9
CDR3 protein: CASSPREPGKTEAFF
CDR3 DNA: TGTGCCAGCAGCCCCCGGGAGCCGGGCAAGACTGAAGCTTTCTTT

J gene: TRBJ2-1
clone size: once
D gene: TRBD1
V gene: TRBV5-8
CDR3 protein: CASSRTGIYNEQFF
CDR3 DNA: TGTGCCAGCAGCCGGACAGGGATCTACAATGAGCAGTTCTTC

J gene: TRBJ1-6
clone size: few
D gene: TRBD1
V gene: TRBV25-1
CDR3 protein: CASSALGQGNSPLHF
CDR3 DNA: TGTGCCAGCAGTGCCCTGGGACAGGGCAATTCACCCCTCCACTTT

J gene: TRBJ1-1
clone size: few
D gene: TRBD1
V gene: TRBV6-1
CDR3 protein: CASTWDRLNTEAFF
CDR3 DNA: TGTGCCAGCACTTGGGACAGACTTAACACTGAAGCTTTCTTT

J gene: TRBJ1-4
clone size: -
D gene: TRBD1
V gene: TRBV7-9
CDR3 protein: CASSLWTGENEKLFF
CDR3 DNA: TGTGCCAGCAGCTTATGGACAGGGGAAAATGAAAAACTGTTTTTT